Below are 27 T cell receptor beta chains sequenced from a single sample in a study of control samples from healthy donors and cancer patients (dated by TCRdb to about 2020). The library was built by means of the immunoSEQ multiplex PCR assay. Here the immuneACCESS table is served through TCRdb, limited to in-frame sequences with V and J called. Missing clones are a known gap in these copies; in checked studies unresolved V genes cover under half, and the rest lacks a known reason. The sample includes approximately 94,000 clones, with over 75% observed a single time. 18% of the sample is held by the ten biggest clonotypes. The sequenced sample was blood. The receptors derive from a woman aged 45-60 years in good health.

V usage is TRBV7-2 and J usage is TRBJ2-2; perhaps TRBD1 as D (5 bases). The germline V gene encodes CDR1 SGHTA and CDR2 FQGNSA. V was cut by 5 bases and J by 9 bases, with 13 bases left in between. The CDR3 spans 13 residues. The CDR3 region has the DNA TGTGCCAGCAGCCGACAACAGGTGTGGGAGCTGTTTTTT. Translation: CASSRQQVWELFF. The variable domain in full, with the rest retrieved from reference TRBV7-2 and TRBJ2-2, is GAGVSQSPSNKVTEKGKDVELRCDPISGHTALYWYRQSLGQGLEFLIYFQGNSAPDKSGLPSDRFSAERTGGSVSTLTIQRTQQEDSAVYLCASSRQQVWELFFGEGSRLTVL.

The chain recombines TRBV12-3 or TRBV12-4 with TRBJ1-5, with D hard to call. This CDR3 contains 13 residues. Trimming took off 6 bases at V and 6 bases at J, with 12 bases between the two ends. The CDR3 loop reads CASSPIGSQPQHF. The CDR3 DNA sequence: TGTGCCAGCAGCCCTATTGGGAGTCAGCCCCAGCATTTT.

The chain joins TRBV29-1 to TRBJ1-1; no definite D call. Germline CDR1 and CDR2: SQVTM and ANQGSEA. With 5 bases removed from V and 6 bases from J, the gap between germline ends came to 16 bases. The CDR3 is 13 amino acids. Written as DNA, the CDR3 is TGCAGCGTTTACCCGACCGGTAAACCTGAAGCTTTCTTT. Residues: CSVYPTGKPEAFF. Full variable domain (missing parts from reference TRBV29-1 and TRBJ1-1): SAVISQKPSRDICQRGTSLTIQCQVDSQVTMMFWYRQQPGQSLTLIATANQGSEATYESGFVIDKFPISRPNLTFSTLTVSNMSPEDSSIYLCSVYPTGKPEAFFGQGTRLTVV.

This clone was seen only once. The chain joins TRBV7-9 to TRBJ2-5, with D maybe TRBD2 (6 bases). The germline V gene encodes CDR1 SEHNR and CDR2 FQNEAQ (reference sequence). V was trimmed by 7 bases and J by 5 bases, leaving 23 bases between them. This CDR3 has 16 amino acids. The DNA of the CDR3 is TGTGCCAGCAACGTCCTCCTGACTAGTCTGTCGGAGACCCAGTACTTC. Amino acid sequence: CASNVLLTSLSETQYF. Supplemented by reference TRBV7-9 and TRBJ2-5, the full variable domain reads DTGVSQNPRHKITKRGQNVTFRCDPISEHNRLYWYRQTLGQGPEFLTYFQNEAQLEKSRLLSDRFSAERPKGSFSTLEIQRTEQGDSAMYLCASNVLLTSLSETQYFGPGTRLLVL.

The V and J genes are TRBV29-1 and TRBJ2-7, with D maybe TRBD1 (6 bases). The CDR3 extends over 14 amino acids. Per germline, CDR1 SQVTM and CDR2 ANQGSEA. The V and J ends lost 1 base and 0 bases respectively, with 10 bases between them. CDR3 DNA sequence: TGCAGCGTTGAAGTCAGGGGTAGCTCCTACGAGCAGTACTTC. Its translation is CSVEVRGSSYEQYF.

This chain joins TRBV7-2 and TRBJ1-4, with D unresolved. The CDR3 has 14 residues. Trimming pared 6 bases from V and 0 bases from J, leaving 8 bases between. In germline, CDR1 is SGHTA, CDR2 FQGNSA. The CDR3 DNA reads TGTGCCAGCAGAACCGACTCAACTAATGAAAAACTGTTTTTT. Its protein is CASRTDSTNEKLFF.

This chain joins TRBV27 and TRBJ1-2; D is perhaps TRBD1 (6 bases). This CDR3 contains 13 residues. In germline, CDR1 is MNHEY, CDR2 SMNVEV (reference sequence). V lost 4 bases, J lost 5 bases, and 11 bases lay in between. The DNA for the CDR3 is TGTGCCAGCAGTTCGCGGACAGTGTATGGCTACACCTTC. Its translation is CASSSRTVYGYTF.

The V gene is TRBV12-5, the J gene TRBJ1-4; D not certain. Germline V gene sequence: CDR1 LGHNT, CDR2 FRNRAP. Trimming pared 6 bases from V and 8 bases from J, leaving 7 bases between. The CDR3 spans 11 residues. The CDR3 nucleotides read TGTGCTAGTGGATATCGAGAAAAACTGTTTTTT. This gives the protein CASGYREKLFF.

The chain uses TRBV6-2 or TRBV6-3 and TRBJ1-2; a weak D match, TRBD1 (5 bases). CDR1 and CDR2 (germline): MNHEY, SVGEGT. The CDR3 loop spans 13 amino acids. V was clipped by 4 bases and J by 2 bases, with 8 bases between them. The CDR3: CASSSGQNYGYTF. The DNA for the CDR3 is TGTGCCAGCAGTTCAGGGCAGAACTATGGCTACACCTTC.

Here the CDR3 reads CASSVERETQYF. CDR3 DNA: TGTGCCAGCAGCGTAGAACGGGAGACCCAGTACTTC. This sequence joins TRBV9 and TRBJ2-5; no clear D gene. The CDR3 is 12 amino acids. The V end was cut by 0 bases, the J end by 5 bases, with 5 bases between. Germline CDR1 and CDR2: SGDLS and YYNGEE.

This sequence joins TRBV18 and TRBJ1-1; tentatively, D is TRBD1 (5 bases). The CDR3 covers 14 residues. V gave up 6 bases and J gave up 5 bases, with 16 bases separating them. Germline loops: CDR1 KGHSH, CDR2 LQKENI. CDR3 region: CASSPAPGNTEAFF. CDR3 nucleotide sequence: TGTGCCAGCTCCCCAGCCCCAGGGAATACTGAAGCTTTCTTT.

This chain links TRBV9 with TRBJ1-1; D might be TRBD1 (5 bases). In germline, CDR1 is SGDLS, CDR2 YYNGEE. The CDR3 spans 16 residues. V lost 3 bases, J lost 1 base, and 16 bases lay in between. The chain's CDR3 is CASSEPIGHSNTEAFF. The CDR3, as DNA: TGTGCCAGCAGCGAACCAATTGGACATTCGAACACTGAAGCTTTCTTT.

The gene calls are TRBV11-2 and TRBJ2-3; D not certain. The CDR3 spans 14 residues. Between the trimmed V and J ends, which lost 1 base and 1 base, there was a span of 6 bases. Germline V gives CDR1 SGHAT, CDR2 FQNNGV. The CDR3: CASSLVRGTDTQYF. CDR3 DNA: TGTGCCAGCAGCTTAGTCCGAGGCACAGATACGCAGTATTTT.

The chain joins TRBV7-9 to TRBJ2-1; D not resolved. V was cut by 1 base and J by 3 bases, with 4 bases left in between. CDR3 length: 13 amino acids. Germline V lookup: CDR1 SEHNR, CDR2 FQNEAQ (reference sequence). CDR3 sequence reads: CASSLGLYNEQFF. DNA of the CDR3: TGTGCCAGCAGCTTAGGACTCTACAATGAGCAGTTCTTC.

This clone occurred once. The rearrangement uses TRBV5-4 and TRBJ2-5, with D unclear. Germline CDR1 and CDR2: SGHNT and YYREEE (reference sequence). Trimming took off 0 bases at V and 2 bases at J, with 2 bases between the two ends. The CDR3 contains 12 residues. CDR3 loop: CASSLAQETQYF. CDR3 nucleotides: TGTGCCAGCAGCTTGGCTCAAGAGACCCAGTACTTC.

J is TRBJ2-7 and V is TRBV2; a weak D match, TRBD1 (6 bases). From germline, CDR1 is SNHLY and CDR2 FYNNEI. V lost 2 bases to trimming and J lost 6 bases, with 20 bases between them. This CDR3 contains 16 residues. The CDR3 loop is CASSERGGGPRGEQYF. The CDR3 bases are TGTGCCAGCAGTGAAAGAGGTGGCGGACCCAGGGGCGAGCAGTACTTC. Combining the CDR3 with reference TRBV2 and TRBJ2-7 gives the whole variable domain EPEVTQTPSHQVTQMGQEVILRCVPISNHLYFYWYRQILGQKVEFLVSFYNNEISEKSEIFDDQFSVERPDGSNFTLKIRSTKLEDSAMYFCASSERGGGPRGEQYFGPGTRLTVT.

The V gene is TRBV27, the J gene TRBJ2-1, with 8 positions matching TRBD1. The ends lost 5 bases at V and 3 bases at J; junction bases unmatched: 9. Looked up from germline, CDR1 is MNHEY and CDR2 is SMNVEV (reference sequence). The CDR3 extends over 16 amino acids. The chain's CDR3 is CASSPRAGGFYNEQFF. Written as DNA, the CDR3 is TGTGCCAGCAGTCCCAGGGCAGGGGGCTTCTACAATGAGCAGTTCTTC.

This chain joins TRBV6-2 or TRBV6-3 and TRBJ2-1; TRBD1 aligns across 8 bases. Germline V gives CDR1 MNHEY, CDR2 SVGEGT. The trim removed 5 bases at V and 7 bases at J, leaving 4 bases unmatched. There are 13 residues in the CDR3. The chain's CDR3 is CASSLWTGNEQFF. CDR3 DNA sequence: TGTGCCAGCAGTCTCTGGACAGGGAATGAGCAGTTCTTC.

The chain uses TRBV7-9 and TRBJ2-1; 11 bases fit TRBD2. Per germline, CDR1 SEHNR and CDR2 FQNEAQ (reference sequence). The CDR3 has 14 amino acids. V was pared by 5 bases and J by 10 bases, with 7 bases of the junction left unmatched. CDR3 sequence reads: CASSLGGLAAEQFF. CDR3 coding DNA: TGTGCCAGCAGCCTCGGGGGACTAGCGGCGGAGCAGTTCTTC.

This chain links TRBV11-2 with TRBJ1-2; D uncertain. Between the trimmed V and J ends, which lost 4 bases and 1 base, there was a span of 10 bases. Germline assignment: CDR1 SGHAT and CDR2 FQNNGV. This CDR3 is 14 amino acids long. The CDR3 DNA follows: TGTGCCAGCAGCTCCATGGACGTTAACTATGGCTACACCTTC. This translates into CASSSMDVNYGYTF.

This clone appeared once. This rearrangement joins TRBV12-5 to TRBJ1-3; no definite D call. The CDR3 loop spans 15 amino acids. Per the germline V gene, CDR1 is LGHNT and CDR2 is FRNRAP. The V end was cut by 6 bases, the J end by 0 bases, with 12 bases between. CDR3 sequence: CASGSGMFSGNTIYF. The CDR3, as DNA: TGTGCTAGTGGATCCGGCATGTTCTCTGGAAACACCATATATTTT.

The rearrangement joins TRBV6-5 to TRBJ2-4; TRBD1 is a possible D gene (6 bases). The V end was cut by 6 bases, the J end by 1 base, with 13 bases between. From germline, CDR1 is MNHEY and CDR2 SVGAGI. The CDR3 consists of 15 residues. Written as DNA, the CDR3 is TGTGCCAGCAGCCGACAGGCTGCGGCCAAAAACATTCAGTACTTC. This gives the protein CASSRQAAAKNIQYF.

The V gene is TRBV20-1, the J gene TRBJ1-2; 8 nucleotides line up with TRBD1. Unmatched junction bases numbered 7, after V lost 3 bases and J lost 4 bases. The CDR3 is made up of 14 amino acids. Per germline, CDR1 DFQATT and CDR2 SNEGSKA (reference sequence). CDR3 DNA sequence: TGCAGTGCTAGTCGCTCCGACAGGGGCTATGGCTACACCTTC. This translates into CSASRSDRGYGYTF.

As DNA, the CDR3 is TGTGCCAGCACCTATACGCCGGGGACAGAAGCTTTCTTT. This gives the protein CASTYTPGTEAFF. The chain has TRBV2 and TRBJ1-1, with D possibly being TRBD1 (6 bases). Looked up from germline, CDR1 is SNHLY and CDR2 is FYNNEI. V lost 7 bases and J 8 bases, leaving 17 bases between the germline ends. The CDR3 has 13 residues.

The chain couples TRBV12-3 or TRBV12-4 to TRBJ1-4, with D uncertain. The V gene lost 6 bases and the J gene lost 7 bases, with 12 bases spanning the gap. CDR3 length: 13 amino acids. CDR3 sequence: CASRSARGEKLFF. CDR3 in DNA: TGTGCCAGCAGATCCGCCCGAGGTGAAAAACTGTTTTTT.

This clone was recorded once. V gene TRBV7-9 combines with J gene TRBJ2-5; D possibly corresponds to TRBD1 (6 bases). This CDR3 has 16 residues. Between the trimmed V and J ends, which lost 4 bases and 1 base, there was a span of 16 bases. Germline lookup yields CDR1 SEHNR and CDR2 FQNEAQ (reference sequence). CDR3 sequence reads: CASSSPPTGLQETQYF. The CDR3 region has the DNA TGTGCCAGCAGCTCTCCCCCGACAGGACTCCAAGAGACCCAGTACTTC.

The gene calls are TRBV6-5 and TRBJ1-5; no clear D gene. Between the trimmed V and J ends, which lost 6 bases and 4 bases, there was a span of 7 bases. The CDR3 consists of 12 residues. CDR1 is MNHEY and CDR2 is SVGAGI in the germline V gene. This chain's CDR3 is CASREENQPQHF. DNA of the CDR3: TGTGCCAGCAGAGAGGAGAATCAGCCCCAGCATTTT.